A single sample gave rise to the 20 T cell receptor beta chains below, sequenced in a study of T cell repertoires in cytomegalovirus infection. Antigens for these TCRs are unknown. Each CDR3 protein is one row after TCRdb ran MiXCR on the reads. This sample has around 300,000 distinct CDR3 sequences, with 22% found just once. The sequenced sample was cultured PBMCs, obtained from culture after CMV antigen stimulation. The source of these receptors is a human donor in good health (CMV status not recorded). Some clones in this sample may be carry-over from other donors' samples.

This clonotype was found many times. V and J are TRBV20-1 and TRBJ2-5; TRBD2 is a possible D gene (6 bases). Per the germline V gene, CDR1 is DFQATT and CDR2 is SNEGSKA (reference sequence). The CDR3 loop spans 11 amino acids. Trimming stripped 6 bases from V and 2 bases from J, with 7 bases between. The CDR3 loop is CSAGGQETQYF. CDR3 DNA sequence: TGCAGTGCGGGGGGACAAGAGACCCAGTACTTC.

A single count supports this clonotype. This chain links TRBV27 with TRBJ2-7; 9 bases match TRBD2. This CDR3 spans 16 amino acids. V lost 0 bases, J lost 5 bases, and 8 bases stayed unmatched. The V gene's germline CDR1 is MNHEY and CDR2 SMNVEV (reference sequence). The CDR3 DNA is TGTGCCAGCAGTTTATCACTAGCGGGTCATCTCGACGAGCAGTACTTC. As protein: CASSLSLAGHLDEQYF.

The rearrangement uses TRBV20-1 and TRBJ1-6; the D gene is possibly TRBD1 (5 bases). The germline V and J ends were trimmed by 5 bases and 5 bases, with 13 bases remaining between them. Germline-derived CDR1 and CDR2 are DFQATT and SNEGSKA (reference sequence). This CDR3 region has 14 residues. The CDR3 DNA is TGCAGTGCTTCACAGGCAGGGAATAATTCACCCCTCCACTTT. As protein: CSASQAGNNSPLHF.

There are a few counts of this clonotype. The chain combines TRBV7-2 with TRBJ2-2; D is undetermined. Looked up from germline, CDR1 is SGHTA and CDR2 is FQGNSA. The V and J ends lost 4 bases and 6 bases respectively, with 12 bases between them. The CDR3 covers 14 residues. The CDR3 bases are TGTGCCAGCAGCTCTTACGATCAGGCCGGGGAGCTGTTTTTT. Amino acids: CASSSYDQAGELFF.

This clonotype was counted a few times. The chain recombines TRBV2 with TRBJ2-7; 8 bases line up with TRBD1. V shed 8 bases and J 0 bases; nucleotides not matched to a gene: 3. The CDR3 extends over 13 amino acids. The germline V gene encodes CDR1 SNHLY and CDR2 FYNNEI. The CDR3 loop is CASGDRGSYEQYF. DNA of the CDR3: TGTGCCAGCGGAGACAGGGGCTCCTACGAGCAGTACTTC.

The chain employs TRBV20-1 and TRBJ1-1; D call uncertain. The length of the CDR3 is 12 residues. The germline V gene has CDR1 DFQATT and CDR2 SNEGSKA (reference sequence). With 5 bases removed from V and 3 bases from J, the gap between germline ends came to 10 bases. The CDR3 here is CSALPPDTEAFF. The CDR3 DNA reads as TGCAGTGCTCTCCCCCCGGACACTGAAGCTTTCTTT.

This clonotype was seen a few times. The chain carries TRBV7-9 and TRBJ2-7; possibly TRBD2 for D (6 bases). The germline V gene has CDR1 SEHNR and CDR2 FQNEAQ (reference sequence). Between the trimmed V and J ends, which lost 5 bases and 0 bases, there was a span of 11 bases. The CDR3 has 14 amino acids. The CDR3 nucleotides are TGTGCCAGCAGCCCGCGGGACTTCTCCTACGAGCAGTACGTC. Residues: CASSPRDFSYEQYV.

Only a few counts were recorded for this clonotype. V is TRBV4-2 and J is TRBJ2-3; 9 positions match TRBD2. V was pared by 1 base and J by 5 bases, with 7 bases of the junction left unmatched. This CDR3 comprises 16 residues. The germline V gene encodes CDR1 LGHNA and CDR2 YNFKEQ. The CDR3 spells CASSQVAGASLDTQYF. The CDR3 DNA is TGTGCCAGCAGCCAAGTAGCGGGAGCTAGTTTAGATACGCAGTATTTT.

This chain connects TRBV28 to TRBJ2-1, with 8 bases lining up with TRBD2. Germline assignment: CDR1 MDHEN and CDR2 SYDVKM. Losses at the gene ends were 2 bases for V and 2 bases for J; bases not matched to a gene: 5. CDR3 length: 16 residues. Here the CDR3 DNA reads TGTGCCAGCAGTTTAGAGGGACTAGGGACCTACAATGAGCAGTTCTTC. Translated: CASSLEGLGTYNEQFF.

The chain is built from TRBV19 and TRBJ2-3; 7 positions agree with TRBD1. V was clipped by 5 bases and J by 1 base; unmatched bases: 6. The CDR3 covers 15 residues. Germline V CDR1 and CDR2: LNHDA, SQIVND (reference sequence). The CDR3 coding sequence is TGTGCCAGTAGTTTCCCCGGGACAGGCACAGATACGCAGTATTTT. Its translation: CASSFPGTGTDTQYF.

In its sample, this clonotype was seen many times. The chain uses TRBV7-9 and TRBJ2-7; 7 bases agree with TRBD2. Germline V gene lookup returns CDR1 SEHNR and CDR2 FQNEAQ (reference sequence). The CDR3 spans 14 residues. V gave up 7 bases and J gave up 1 base; unmatched junction bases: 7. The CDR3 nucleotides are TGTGCCAGCACCTTTACTAGCGTATCCTACGAGCAGTACGTC. Protein: CASTFTSVSYEQYV.

This clonotype was seen a handful of times. The genes are TRBV6-5 and TRBJ2-7; 11 bases are shared with TRBD2. CDR3 length: 14 amino acids. Trimming at V came to 6 bases and at J to 4 bases, leaving 5 bases not matched to a gene. CDR1 is MNHEY and CDR2 is SVGAGI in the germline V gene. In DNA, the CDR3 is TGTGCCAGCAGACTAGCGGGAGAGGGGTACGAGCAGTACTTC. Its translation: CASRLAGEGYEQYF.

The rearrangement links TRBV20-1 to TRBJ2-1; D gene uncertain. Germline CDR1 is DFQATT and CDR2 is SNEGSKA (reference sequence). V lost 0 bases, J lost 6 bases, and 6 bases lay in between. The CDR3 covers 12 residues. Here the CDR3 DNA reads TGCAGTGCTAGAGAAACGATCAATGAGCAGTTCTTC. Its translation is CSARETINEQFF.

Concerning this clonotype itself: The missing conserved phenylalanine or tryptophan at the end of this CDR3 makes a read error likely. The chain combines TRBV7-2 with TRBJ1-3, with D unresolved. Germline V gene sequence: CDR1 SGHTA, CDR2 FQGNSA. V was cut by 1 base and J by 0 bases, with 4 bases left in between. The CDR3 runs 14 residues. The CDR3 loop reads CASSLVFSGNTIYC. The CDR3, as DNA: TGTGCCAGCAGCTTAGTGTTCTCTGGAAACACCATATATTGT.

The rearrangement joins TRBV9 to TRBJ2-7; TRBD2 agrees at 10 bases. The germline V gene has CDR1 SGDLS and CDR2 YYNGEE. This CDR3 has 18 amino acids. V gave up 0 bases and J gave up 0 bases; unmatched junction bases: 9. CDR3: CASSVGGSGRAVSYEQYF. In nucleotides, the CDR3 is TGTGCCAGCAGCGTAGGAGGAAGCGGGAGGGCCGTCTCCTACGAGCAGTACTTC.

This clonotype occurred a few times. The gene calls are TRBV12-3 or TRBV12-4 and TRBJ2-1; 9 bases are a match to TRBD1. Trimming cost V 7 bases and J 4 bases; bases outside gene matches: 8. The CDR3 covers 15 residues. CDR3 residues: CASILGQGFYNEQFF. As DNA, the CDR3 is TGTGCCAGCATCCTGGGACAGGGATTTTACAATGAGCAGTTCTTC.

To note about this clonotype: This may come from a read error, since a much larger clone is one base off. The chain links TRBV28 to TRBJ1-2; no definite D call. CDR3 length equals 16 residues. Looked up from germline, CDR1 is MDHEN and CDR2 is SYDVKM. CDR3 in amino acids: CSSRPRPGSYNYGYTF. The CDR3 DNA sequence: TGTTCCAGCAGACCAAGGCCCGGCAGCTATAACTATGGCTACACCTTC.

This clonotype was observed a few times. The rearrangement uses TRBV7-9 and TRBJ2-1; 11 nucleotides match TRBD2. V dropped 4 bases and J dropped 9; count of bases not matched to a gene: 5. Germline V gene data show CDR1 as SEHNR and CDR2 as FQNEAQ (reference sequence). The CDR3 loop spans 14 amino acids. The CDR3 sequence: CASSSTSGSIEQFF. The CDR3 DNA reads TGTGCCAGCAGCTCCACTAGCGGGAGCATTGAGCAGTTCTTC.

This clonotype has only a few counts. This chain uses TRBV19 with TRBJ1-5; perhaps TRBD1 as D (6 bases). CDR3 length: 13 amino acids. Germline V CDR1 and CDR2: LNHDA, SQIVND (reference sequence). V was clipped by 7 bases and J by 9 bases, with 16 bases between them. This chain's CDR3 is CASTQGQRTPQHF. The DNA of the CDR3 is TGTGCCAGTACCCAAGGACAGAGGACGCCCCAGCATTTT.

J is TRBJ2-6 and V is TRBV24-1, with unresolved D. The V end was cut by 2 bases, the J end by 4 bases, with 11 bases between. The CDR3 spans 16 residues. Germline CDR1 is KGHDR and CDR2 is SFDVKD. CDR3: CATSDSRMAGANVLTF. The CDR3 region has the DNA TGTGCCACCAGTGATTCGAGGATGGCCGGGGCCAACGTCCTGACTTTC.